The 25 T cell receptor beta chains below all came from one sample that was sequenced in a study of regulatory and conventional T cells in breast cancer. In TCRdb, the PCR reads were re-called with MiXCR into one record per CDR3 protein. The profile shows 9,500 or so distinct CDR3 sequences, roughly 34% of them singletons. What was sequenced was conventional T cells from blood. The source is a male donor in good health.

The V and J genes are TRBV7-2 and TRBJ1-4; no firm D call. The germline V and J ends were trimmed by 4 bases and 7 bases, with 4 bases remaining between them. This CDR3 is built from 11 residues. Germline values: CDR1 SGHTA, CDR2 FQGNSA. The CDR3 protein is CASSSTEKLFF. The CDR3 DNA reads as TGTGCCAGCAGCTCAACTGAAAAACTGTTTTTT.

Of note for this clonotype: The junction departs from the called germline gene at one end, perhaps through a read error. The DNA for the CDR3 is TGCGCCAGCAGCCGAAGACCTCCTACTGAACAGGGGAACGAGCGGTACTTC. It yields the protein CASSRRPPTEQGNERYF. The V call is TRBV4-1, the J call TRBJ2-7, with 7 bases lining up with TRBD1. The CDR3 runs 17 residues. Germline values: CDR1 MGHRA, CDR2 YSYEKL.

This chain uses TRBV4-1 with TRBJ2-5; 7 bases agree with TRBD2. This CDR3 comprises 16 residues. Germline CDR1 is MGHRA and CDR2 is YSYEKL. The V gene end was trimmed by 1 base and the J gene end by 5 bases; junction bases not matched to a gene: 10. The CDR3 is CASSQGAAGPQETQYF. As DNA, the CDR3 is TGCGCCAGCAGCCAAGGGGCAGCGGGGCCCCAGGAGACCCAGTACTTC.

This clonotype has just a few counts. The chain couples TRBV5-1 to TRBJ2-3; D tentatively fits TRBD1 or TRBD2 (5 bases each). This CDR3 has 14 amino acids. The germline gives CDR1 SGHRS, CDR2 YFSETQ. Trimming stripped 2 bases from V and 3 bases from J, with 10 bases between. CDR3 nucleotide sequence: TGCGCCAGCAGCTTAGGGACCTCTACAGATACGCAGTATTTT. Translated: CASSLGTSTDTQYF. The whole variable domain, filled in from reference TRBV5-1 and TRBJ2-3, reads KAGVTQTPRYLIKTRGQQVTLSCSPISGHRSVSWYQQTPGQGLQFLFEYFSETQRNKGNFPGRFSGRQFSNSRSEMNVSTLELGDSALYLCASSLGTSTDTQYFGPGTRLTVL.

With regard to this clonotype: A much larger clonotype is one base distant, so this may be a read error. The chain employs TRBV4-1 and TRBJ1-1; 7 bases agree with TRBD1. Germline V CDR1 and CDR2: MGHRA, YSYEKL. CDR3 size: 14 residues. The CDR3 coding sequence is TGCGCCAGCAGCCAACAGACAGGGAACACTGAAGCTCTCTTT. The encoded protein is CASSQQTGNTEALF.

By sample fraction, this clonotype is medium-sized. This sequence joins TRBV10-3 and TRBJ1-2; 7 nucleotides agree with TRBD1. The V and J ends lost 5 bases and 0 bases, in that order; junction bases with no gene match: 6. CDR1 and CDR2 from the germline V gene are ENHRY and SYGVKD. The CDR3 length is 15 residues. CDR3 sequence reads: CAISRSTGSNYGYTF. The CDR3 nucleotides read TGTGCCATCAGTCGCTCGACAGGGTCTAACTATGGCTACACCTTC.

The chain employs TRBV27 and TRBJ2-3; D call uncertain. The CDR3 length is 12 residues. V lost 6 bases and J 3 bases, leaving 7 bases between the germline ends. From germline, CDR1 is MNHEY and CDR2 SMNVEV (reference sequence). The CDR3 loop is CASSSITDTQYF. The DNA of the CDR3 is TGTGCCAGCAGCTCAATAACAGATACGCAGTATTTT.

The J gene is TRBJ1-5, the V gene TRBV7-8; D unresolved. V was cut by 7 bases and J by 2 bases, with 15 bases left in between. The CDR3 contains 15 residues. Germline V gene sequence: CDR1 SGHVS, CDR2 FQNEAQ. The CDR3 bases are TGTGCCAGCAATCCCACGACGTCGGGCAATCAGCCCCAGCATTTT. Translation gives CASNPTTSGNQPQHF.

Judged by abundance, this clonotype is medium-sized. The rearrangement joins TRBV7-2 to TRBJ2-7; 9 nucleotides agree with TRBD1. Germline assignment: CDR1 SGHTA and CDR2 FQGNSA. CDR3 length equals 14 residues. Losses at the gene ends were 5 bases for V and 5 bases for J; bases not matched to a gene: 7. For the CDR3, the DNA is TGTGCCAGCAGCCGTTACAGGGGGCAGGACGAGCAGTACTTC. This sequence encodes CASSRYRGQDEQYF.

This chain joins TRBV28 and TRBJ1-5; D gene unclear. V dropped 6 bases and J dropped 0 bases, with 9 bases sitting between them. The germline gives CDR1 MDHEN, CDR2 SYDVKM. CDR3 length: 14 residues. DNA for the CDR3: TGTGCCAGCAGATCCACAGATAGCAATCAGCCCCAGCATTTT. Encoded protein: CASRSTDSNQPQHF.

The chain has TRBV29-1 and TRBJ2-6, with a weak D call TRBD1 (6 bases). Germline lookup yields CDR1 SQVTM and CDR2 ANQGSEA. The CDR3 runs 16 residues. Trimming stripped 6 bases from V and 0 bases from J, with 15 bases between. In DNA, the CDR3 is TGCAGCGTCACCTCCGGGACATTCTCTGGGGCCAACGTCCTGACTTTC. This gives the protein CSVTSGTFSGANVLTF. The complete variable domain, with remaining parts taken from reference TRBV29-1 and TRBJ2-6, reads SAVISQKPSRDICQRGTSLTIQCQVDSQVTMMFWYRQQPGQSLTLIATANQGSEATYESGFVIDKFPISRPNLTFSTLTVSNMSPEDSSIYLCSVTSGTFSGANVLTFGAGSRLTVL.

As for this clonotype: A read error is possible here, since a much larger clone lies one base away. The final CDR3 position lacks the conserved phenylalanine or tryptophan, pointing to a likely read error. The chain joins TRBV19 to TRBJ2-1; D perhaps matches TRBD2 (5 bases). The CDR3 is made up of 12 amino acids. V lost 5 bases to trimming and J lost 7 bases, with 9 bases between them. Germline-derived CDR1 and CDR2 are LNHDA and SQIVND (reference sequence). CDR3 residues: CASSRTGNEQFS. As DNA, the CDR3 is TGTGCCAGTAGTCGGACTGGTAATGAGCAGTTCTCC.

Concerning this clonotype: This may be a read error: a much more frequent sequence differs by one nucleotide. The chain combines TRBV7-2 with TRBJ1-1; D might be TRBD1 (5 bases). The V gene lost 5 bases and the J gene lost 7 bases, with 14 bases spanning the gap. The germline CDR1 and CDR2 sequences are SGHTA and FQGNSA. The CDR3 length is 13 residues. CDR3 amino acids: CASSHQQALEAFF. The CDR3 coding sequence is TGTGCCAGCAGCCATCAACAGGCCCTTGAAGCTTTCTTT.

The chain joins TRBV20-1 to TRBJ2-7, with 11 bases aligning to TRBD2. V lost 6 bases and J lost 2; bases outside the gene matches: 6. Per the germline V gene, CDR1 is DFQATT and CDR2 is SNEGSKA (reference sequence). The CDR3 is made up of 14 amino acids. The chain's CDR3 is CSARLAGSPYEQYF. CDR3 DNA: TGCAGTGCGAGACTAGCGGGGAGCCCCTACGAGCAGTACTTC.

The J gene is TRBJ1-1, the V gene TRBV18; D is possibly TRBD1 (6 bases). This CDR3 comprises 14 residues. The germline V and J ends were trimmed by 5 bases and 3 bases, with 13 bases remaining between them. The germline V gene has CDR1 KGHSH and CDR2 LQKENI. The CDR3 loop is CASSKTGLDTEAFF. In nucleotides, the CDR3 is TGTGCCAGCTCAAAAACAGGGCTGGACACTGAAGCTTTCTTT.

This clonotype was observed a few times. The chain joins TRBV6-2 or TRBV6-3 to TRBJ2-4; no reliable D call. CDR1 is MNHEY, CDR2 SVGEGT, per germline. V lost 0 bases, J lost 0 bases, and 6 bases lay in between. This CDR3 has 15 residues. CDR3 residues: CASSYSVVAKNIQYF. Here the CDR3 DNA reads TGTGCCAGCAGTTACTCGGTCGTAGCCAAAAACATTCAGTACTTC.

CDR3 sequence: CASSFLSGGRRDTQYF. DNA for the CDR3: TGTGCCAGCAGCTTTTTAAGCGGGGGGCGCCGGGATACGCAGTATTTT. The chain couples TRBV7-2 to TRBJ2-3; TRBD2 matches at 9 bases. J gave up 6 bases and V 3 bases, and 10 bases lay outside the gene matches. Germline values: CDR1 SGHTA, CDR2 FQGNSA. The CDR3 has 16 residues.

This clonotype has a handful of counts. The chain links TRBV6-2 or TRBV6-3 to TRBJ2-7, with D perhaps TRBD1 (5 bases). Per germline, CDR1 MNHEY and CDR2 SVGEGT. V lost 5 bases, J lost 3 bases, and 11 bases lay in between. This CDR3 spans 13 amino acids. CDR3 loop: CASSGAGRYEQYF. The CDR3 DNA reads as TGTGCCAGCAGTGGCGCAGGGCGCTACGAGCAGTACTTC.

The DNA of the CDR3 is TGTGCCTGGCTTCACTTTGGGTTTTCGCACACCGGGGAGCTGTTTTTT. Amino acid sequence: CAWLHFGFSHTGELFF. The rearrangement uses TRBV30 and TRBJ2-2, with D hard to call. V gave up 5 bases and J gave up 3 bases, with 19 bases separating them. CDR1 is GTSNPN, CDR2 SVGIG, per germline (reference sequence). The CDR3 loop spans 16 amino acids.

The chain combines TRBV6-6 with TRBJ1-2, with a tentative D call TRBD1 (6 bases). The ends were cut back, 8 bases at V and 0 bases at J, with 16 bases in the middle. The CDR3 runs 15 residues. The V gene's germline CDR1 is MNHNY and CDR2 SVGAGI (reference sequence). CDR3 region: CASGLGTSPNYGYTF. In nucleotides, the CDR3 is TGTGCCAGCGGGCTCGGGACAAGTCCTAACTATGGCTACACCTTC.

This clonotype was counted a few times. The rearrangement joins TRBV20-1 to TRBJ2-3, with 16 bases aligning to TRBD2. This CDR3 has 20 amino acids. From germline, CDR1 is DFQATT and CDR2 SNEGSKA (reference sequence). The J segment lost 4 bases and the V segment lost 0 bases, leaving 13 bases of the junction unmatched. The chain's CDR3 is CSARDPPGLAGGPRADTQYF. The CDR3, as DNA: TGCAGTGCTAGAGATCCCCCGGGACTAGCGGGGGGGCCAAGAGCAGATACGCAGTATTTT.

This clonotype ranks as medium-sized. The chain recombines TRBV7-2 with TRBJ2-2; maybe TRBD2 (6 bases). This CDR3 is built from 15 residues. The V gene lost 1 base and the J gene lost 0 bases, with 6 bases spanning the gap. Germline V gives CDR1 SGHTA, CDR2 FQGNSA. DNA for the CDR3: TGTGCCAGCAGCTTAGGGGGGGCGAACACCGGGGAGCTGTTTTTT. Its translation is CASSLGGANTGELFF.

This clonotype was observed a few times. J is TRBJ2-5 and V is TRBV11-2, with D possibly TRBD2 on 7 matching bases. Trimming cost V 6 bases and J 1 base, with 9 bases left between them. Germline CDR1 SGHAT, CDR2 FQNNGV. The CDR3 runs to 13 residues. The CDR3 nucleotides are TGTGCCAGCAGGGGGGGGGCCCAAGAGACCCAGTACTTC. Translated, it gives CASRGGAQETQYF. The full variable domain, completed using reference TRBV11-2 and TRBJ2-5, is EAGVAQSPRYKIIEKRQSVAFWCNPISGHATLYWYQQILGQGPKLLIQFQNNGVVDDSQLPKDRFSAERLKGVDSTLKIQPAKLEDSAVYLCASRGGAQETQYFGPGTRLLVL.

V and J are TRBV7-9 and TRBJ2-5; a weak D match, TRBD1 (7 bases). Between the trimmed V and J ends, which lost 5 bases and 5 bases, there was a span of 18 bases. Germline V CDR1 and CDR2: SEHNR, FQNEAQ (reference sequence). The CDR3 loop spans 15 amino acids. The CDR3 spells CASSPDRDLPETQYF. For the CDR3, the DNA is TGTGCCAGCAGCCCTGACAGGGACTTGCCGGAGACCCAGTACTTC.

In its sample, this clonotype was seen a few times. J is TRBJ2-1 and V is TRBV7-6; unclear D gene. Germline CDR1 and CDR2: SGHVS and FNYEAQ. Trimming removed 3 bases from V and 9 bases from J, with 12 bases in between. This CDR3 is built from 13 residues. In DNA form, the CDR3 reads TGTGCCAGCAGCTTTAAGGCTTTGCGTGAGCAGTTCTTC. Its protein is CASSFKALREQFF.